This T cell receptor (beta chain) was captured by sequencing in a study of blood T cells in healthy people across ages. A J-beta primer mix and a sample-barcoded 5' primer were used in a second PCR of about 7 to 12 cycles. TCRdb itself ran the 5' RACE reads through MiXCR, one entry per CDR3 protein. Of 850,000 or so distinct CDR3 sequences in the sample, around 26% are singletons; the top ten hold roughly 17%. Whole-study results and caveats: Diversity of TCR beta correlated strongly with naive T cell percentage. Among long-lived donors, naive CD4+ cells were more numerous and diversity higher than in aged donors.

This clonotype showed up just once. Its antigen remains unidentified. One base away lies a much larger clone, so this may be a sequencing read error. The CDR3 sequence is 15 residues long. Germline assignment: CDR1 DFQATT and CDR2 SNEGSKA (reference sequence). The J segment lost 13 bases and the V segment lost 2 bases, leaving 17 bases of the junction unmatched. The chain combines TRBV20-1 with TRBJ2-3; 8 bases map to TRBD2. Source material: blood. This clonotype was obtained from a woman of 80 years or more in good health. CDR3 residues: CSARRAGGSVFFKYF. CDR3 sequence (DNA): TGCAGTGCTAGACGGGCGGGGGGATCAGTCTTTTTTAAGTATTTT.